These 17 T cell receptor beta chains were all obtained from the same sample, sequenced in a study of shared clonotypes between healthy human individuals (dated by TCRdb to 2020 to 2022). Library prep was done by the immunoSEQ multiplex PCR assay. TCRdb took over this immuneACCESS table, retaining in-frame rearrangements with V and J assigned. Such tables are incomplete; in checked studies, under half of the missing clones stem from an unresolved V gene, and the remainder is unexplained. The sample yields about 1 million clones; 75% were counted once. Around 1.5% of the sample rests with the top ten. The sample was memory CD4+ T cells sorted from blood. What this sample's cell subset or site label stands for: CD45RA-negative fraction. The receptors stem from a man between 18 and 35 years old in good health.

This chain uses TRBV7-2 with TRBJ2-1; maybe TRBD1 (6 bases). V was pared by 1 base and J by 2 bases, with 9 bases between. Germline V lookup: CDR1 SGHTA, CDR2 FQGNSA. The CDR3 covers 15 residues. CDR3 amino acids: CASSLEQGTYNEQFF. The CDR3 DNA reads TGTGCCAGCAGCTTAGAACAGGGAACCTACAATGAGCAGTTCTTC.

The chain has TRBV6-5 and TRBJ1-3; 7 nucleotides match TRBD1. Germline-derived CDR1 and CDR2 are MNHEY and SVGAGI. With V trimmed by 2 bases and J by 4 bases, 2 bases remained unmatched. The CDR3 runs to 14 residues. CDR3 nucleotide sequence: TGTGCCAGCAGTTACCGGGACAGCGGAAACACCATATATTTT. As protein: CASSYRDSGNTIYF.

V and J are TRBV7-8 and TRBJ1-1; weak D call: TRBD1 (5 bases). The CDR3 is 15 residues long. Germline V CDR1 and CDR2: SGHVS, FQNEAQ. V lost 2 bases to trimming and J lost 5 bases, with 15 bases between them. The CDR3: CASSLQLYQGTEAFF. CDR3 nucleotides: TGTGCCAGCAGCTTACAATTATATCAGGGAACTGAAGCTTTCTTT.

This clone appeared once. V and J are TRBV6-5 and TRBJ1-5, with D possibly being TRBD1 (5 bases). The length of the CDR3 is 14 residues. Trimming cost V 4 bases and J 6 bases, with 13 bases left between them. Germline V gene lookup returns CDR1 MNHEY and CDR2 SVGAGI. CDR3 DNA: TGTGCCAGCAGTTCCCAGGGTGGCGGTCAGCCCCAGCATTTT. Translation gives CASSSQGGGQPQHF.

This clone has just a few counts. The same CDR3 is also encoded by other DNA sequences in this sample. The chain joins TRBV11-1 to TRBJ2-2; 8 bases line up with TRBD1. CDR1 SGHAT and CDR2 FQDESV come from the germline V gene (reference sequence). This CDR3 is built from 13 residues. With 6 bases clipped from V and 8 bases from J, the junction kept 5 bases outside the gene matches. The CDR3 DNA sequence: TGTGCCAGCAGTGGACAGGGTACGGGGGAGCTGTTTTTT. Translation: CASSGQGTGELFF.

On this clone itself: The sample has other DNA sequences that encode this CDR3 too. This chain links TRBV5-4 with TRBJ2-1, with TRBD2 matching 8 bases. The CDR3 sequence is 14 residues long. Germline V gene sequence: CDR1 SGHNT, CDR2 YYREEE (reference sequence). After removal of 1 base from V and 5 bases from J, the junction contained 2 bases not matched to a gene. The CDR3 bases are TGTGCCAGCAGCTTGCGGGGGGGCAACAATGAGCAGTTCTTC. Its protein is CASSLRGGNNEQFF.

This chain uses TRBV4-3 with TRBJ1-2, with D unclear. Germline CDR1 LGHNA, CDR2 YSLEER. The CDR3 runs 16 residues. V was cut by 0 bases and J by 4 bases, with 15 bases left in between. The CDR3 DNA is TGCGCCAGCAGCCAAGATTTCTTCCCCGAGGGCTATGGCTACACCTTC. Residues: CASSQDFFPEGYGYTF.

There are a few counts of this clone. The DNA for the CDR3 is TGCGCCAGCAGTGAGAACGGGTACTATGGCTACACCTTC. The encoded protein is CASSENGYYGYTF. The J gene is TRBJ1-2, the V gene TRBV10-2; D not resolved. In germline, CDR1 is WSHSY, CDR2 SAAADI. Trimming pared 2 bases from V and 3 bases from J, leaving 7 bases between. The CDR3 is 13 amino acids.

This clone was seen only a few times. The chain recombines TRBV5-1 with TRBJ2-1; 10 bases align to TRBD2. Trimming took 1 base from V and 2 from J; bases not matched to a gene: 3. The germline V gene encodes CDR1 SGHRS and CDR2 YFSETQ. The length of the CDR3 is 16 residues. The chain's CDR3 is CASSLTAGGPYNEQFF. As DNA, the CDR3 is TGCGCCAGCAGCTTGACAGCGGGGGGGCCCTACAATGAGCAGTTCTTC.

The chain recombines TRBV28 with TRBJ1-6; no clear D gene. V lost 3 bases and J 0 bases, leaving 6 bases between the germline ends. This CDR3 spans 15 amino acids. Germline-derived CDR1 and CDR2 are MDHEN and SYDVKM. CDR3 amino acids: CASSFRGSYNSPLHF. DNA of the CDR3: TGTGCCAGCAGTTTTCGGGGCTCCTATAATTCACCCCTCCACTTT. Looking up the rest from reference TRBV28 and TRBJ1-6 gives the full variable domain: DVKVTQSSRYLVKRTGEKVFLECVQDMDHENMFWYRQDPGLGLRLIYFSYDVKMKEKGDIPEGYSVSREKKERFSLILESASTNQTSMYLCASSFRGSYNSPLHFGNGTRLTVT.

The genes are TRBV5-4 and TRBJ1-1, with 9 bases fitting TRBD1. In germline, CDR1 is SGHNT, CDR2 YYREEE (reference sequence). The CDR3 covers 19 residues. Germline trimming cut 4 bases from V and 3 bases from J; bases unmatched to any gene: 19. The CDR3 DNA is TGTGCCAGCAGCCTGGGATTTCGGGGACAGGGCGGAGGGGACACTGAAGCTTTCTTT. Encoded protein: CASSLGFRGQGGGDTEAFF.

This clone was seen a handful of times. J is TRBJ2-7 and V is TRBV30, with unresolved D. Trimming stripped 0 bases from V and 6 bases from J, with 9 bases between. This CDR3 is built from 12 residues. Germline V gene data show CDR1 as GTSNPN and CDR2 as SVGIG (reference sequence). The CDR3 spells CAWSVGGGEQYF. The CDR3 nucleotides read TGTGCCTGGAGTGTCGGCGGCGGCGAGCAGTACTTC.

The chain's CDR3 is CASSGRQANTEAFF. In DNA, the CDR3 is TGTGCCAGCAGTGGGAGACAGGCGAACACTGAAGCTTTCTTT. The chain recombines TRBV25-1 with TRBJ1-1, with TRBD1 as a possible D gene (6 bases). The CDR3 runs to 14 residues. Between the trimmed V and J ends, which lost 4 bases and 1 base, there was a span of 10 bases. Germline CDR1 MGHDK, CDR2 SYGVNS. Combining the CDR3 with reference TRBV25-1 and TRBJ1-1 gives the whole variable domain EADIYQTPRYLVIGTGKKITLECSQTMGHDKMYWYQQDPGMELHLIHYSYGVNSTEKGDLSSESTVSRIRTEHFPLTLESARPSHTSQYLCASSGRQANTEAFFGQGTRLTVV.

V and J are TRBV7-2 and TRBJ1-4; weak D call: TRBD1 (6 bases). CDR3 length equals 15 residues. Germline CDR1 and CDR2: SGHTA and FQGNSA. V lost 5 bases to trimming and J lost 7 bases, with 17 bases between them. The CDR3 nucleotides read TGTGCCAGCAGCGCCTACGGACAGAACTTTGAAAAACTGTTTTTT. As protein: CASSAYGQNFEKLFF.

The V and J genes are TRBV28 and TRBJ2-7, with D possibly being TRBD1 (6 bases). CDR1 is MDHEN, CDR2 SYDVKM, per germline. V gave up 8 bases and J gave up 2 bases, with 13 bases separating them. There are 13 residues in the CDR3. This CDR3 is CASLRTDTYEQYF. The DNA for the CDR3 is TGTGCCAGCTTACGGACAGATACCTACGAGCAGTACTTC.

The rearrangement links TRBV5-4 to TRBJ2-3; TRBD1 or TRBD2 may be the D gene (6 bases each). The CDR3 consists of 16 residues. Trimming pared 4 bases from V and 2 bases from J, leaving 17 bases between. Germline V CDR1 and CDR2: SGHNT, YYREEE (reference sequence). The CDR3 spells CASSAGRGPYTDTQYF. The CDR3 nucleotides are TGTGCCAGCAGCGCAGGCCGGGGGCCCTACACAGATACGCAGTATTTT. The variable domain in full, with the rest retrieved from reference TRBV5-4 and TRBJ2-3, is ETGVTQSPTHLIKTRGQQVTLRCSSQSGHNTVSWYQQALGQGPQFIFQYYREEENGRGNFPPRFSGLQFPNYSSELNVNALELDDSALYLCASSAGRGPYTDTQYFGPGTRLTVL.

This chain uses TRBV7-2 with TRBJ1-3, with D uncertain. In germline, CDR1 is SGHTA, CDR2 FQGNSA. The CDR3 extends over 15 amino acids. Between the trimmed V and J ends, which lost 6 bases and 5 bases, there was a span of 17 bases. CDR3 sequence: CASSLTGVKRNTIYF. CDR3 nucleotide sequence: TGTGCCAGCAGTTTGACCGGGGTGAAGCGAAACACCATATATTTT.